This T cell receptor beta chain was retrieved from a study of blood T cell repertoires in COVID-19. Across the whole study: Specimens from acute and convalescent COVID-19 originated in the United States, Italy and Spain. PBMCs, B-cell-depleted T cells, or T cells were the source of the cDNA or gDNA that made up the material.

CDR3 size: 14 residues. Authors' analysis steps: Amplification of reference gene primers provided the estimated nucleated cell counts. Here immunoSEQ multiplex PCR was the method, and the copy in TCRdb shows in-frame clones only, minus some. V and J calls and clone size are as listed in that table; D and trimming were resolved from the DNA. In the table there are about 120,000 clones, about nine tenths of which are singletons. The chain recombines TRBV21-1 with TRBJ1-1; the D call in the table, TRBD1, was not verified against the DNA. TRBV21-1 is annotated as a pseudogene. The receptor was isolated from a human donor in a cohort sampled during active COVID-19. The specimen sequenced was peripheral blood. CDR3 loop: CASIPRQGNTEAFF. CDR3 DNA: TGTGCCAGCATCCCTAGACAGGGGAACACTGAAGCTTTCTTT.